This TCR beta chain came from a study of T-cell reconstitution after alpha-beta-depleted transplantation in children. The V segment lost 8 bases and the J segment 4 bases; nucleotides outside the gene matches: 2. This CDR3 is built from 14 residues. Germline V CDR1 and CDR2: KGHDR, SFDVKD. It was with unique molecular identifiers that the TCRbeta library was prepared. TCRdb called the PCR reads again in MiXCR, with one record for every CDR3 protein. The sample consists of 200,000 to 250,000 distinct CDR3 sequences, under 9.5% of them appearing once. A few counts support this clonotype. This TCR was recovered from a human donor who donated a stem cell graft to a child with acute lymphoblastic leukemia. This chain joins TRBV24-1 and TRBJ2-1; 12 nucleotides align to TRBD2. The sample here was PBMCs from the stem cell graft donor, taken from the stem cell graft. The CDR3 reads CATKGLAGYNEQFF. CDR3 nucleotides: TGTGCCACCAAAGGACTAGCGGGGTACAATGAGCAGTTCTTC.